This T cell receptor beta chain originates from a study of blood T cell repertoires in COVID-19. Generated by immunoSEQ multiplex PCR, the TCRdb table keeps only in-frame clones and is missing some. The table records 250,000 to 300,000 clones, 75% to 90% of them present only once. V shed 1 base, J shed 2 bases, and the junction held 9 bases outside the gene matches. CDR3 size: 17 residues. CDR1 and CDR2 from the germline V gene are SGHNT and YENEEA. This chain joins TRBV11-3 and TRBJ2-5; 8 bases align to TRBD1. The sequencing input was peripheral blood. The sequence derives from a man aged 25-40 years with active or convalescent COVID-19. The CDR3 loop is CASSLGVADREQETQYF. As DNA, the CDR3 is TGTGCCAGCAGCTTAGGGGTCGCGGACAGGGAACAAGAGACCCAGTACTTC.